The present T cell receptor (beta chain) was sequenced within a study of response to subunit inactivated influenza vaccine (dated by TCRdb to the late 2010s). Context from the whole study: The study used deep quantitative T cell receptor repertoire profiling to track responses to a trivalent subunit inactivated influenza vaccine. Overall study results and their limits: The authors suggested that each seasonal influenza vaccination may recruit only a limited number of new T cells.

This sample's time point label indicates: approximately 40 days after influenza vaccine administration. V loses 1 base, J loses 0 bases, and the germline ends lie 10 bases apart. Spanning cysteine to phenylalanine, the CDR3 consists of 17 amino acids. Just CDR3 DNA is preserved here, 51 bases in frame from base 1. CDR1 and CDR2 were assigned from the germline V gene as SGHVS and FNYEAQ. Libraries were made using RT-PCR. The data were produced on an Illumina HiSeq 2500. The public sequencing data were trimmed at Q25 with fastp and processed into clonotypes with MiXCR by TCRdb, which kept only in-frame beta chains. A single entry per CDR3 protein holds the most common genes and DNA from its merged rows. In this sample the table shows over 150,000 distinct CDR3 sequences, 11% of which occur a single time. Around 12% of the sample belongs to the ten largest clones. Of note for this clonotype: It has no known antigen specificity. Per-base quality was not reported, and no clone a single base away is much larger than it.

The specimen was non-naive T cells sorted from PBMCs, collected 40 to 50 days after vaccination. What this sample's cell subset or site label stands for: memory T cell fraction. The receptor was derived from a man aged 50-60 years who received an inactivated influenza vaccine. Donor details come from another sample of the same person, matched by shared clones. The chain couples TRBV7-6 to TRBJ2-6; the D gene assignment is ambiguous. The DNA is TGTGCCAGCAGCTTAGAGGGCGGAAACTCTGGGGCCAACGTCCTGACTTTC. It encodes CASSLEGGNSGANVLTF.